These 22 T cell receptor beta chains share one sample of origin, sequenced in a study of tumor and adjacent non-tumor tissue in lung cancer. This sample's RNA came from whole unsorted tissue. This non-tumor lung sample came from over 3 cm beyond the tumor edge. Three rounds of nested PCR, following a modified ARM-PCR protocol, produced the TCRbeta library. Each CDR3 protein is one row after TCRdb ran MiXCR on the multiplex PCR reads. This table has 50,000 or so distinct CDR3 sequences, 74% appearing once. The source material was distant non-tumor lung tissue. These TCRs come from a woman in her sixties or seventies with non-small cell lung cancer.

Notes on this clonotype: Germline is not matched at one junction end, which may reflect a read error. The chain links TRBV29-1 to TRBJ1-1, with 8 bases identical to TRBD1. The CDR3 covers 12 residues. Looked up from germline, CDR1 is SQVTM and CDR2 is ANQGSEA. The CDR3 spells CIVEQGVAEAFF. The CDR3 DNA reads TGCATCGTTGAACAGGGGGTCGCTGAGGCTTTCTTT. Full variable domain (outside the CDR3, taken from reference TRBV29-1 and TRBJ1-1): SAVISQKPSRDICQRGTSLTIQCQVDSQVTMMFWYRQQPGQSLTLIATANQGSEATYESGFVIDKFPISRPNLTFSTLTVSNMSPEDSSIYLCIVEQGVAEAFFGQGTRLTVV.

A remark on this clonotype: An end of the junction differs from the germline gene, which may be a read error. The CDR3, as DNA: TGTGCCAGCAGCCAAGCGGCGCGGGAGGGCACAGGGGAGCTGTTATTT. Translating gives CASSQAAREGTGELLF. V gene TRBV4-2 combines with J gene TRBJ2-2; 9 nucleotides align to TRBD2. Germline CDR1 reads LGHNA; CDR2 reads YNFKEQ. CDR3 size: 16 residues.

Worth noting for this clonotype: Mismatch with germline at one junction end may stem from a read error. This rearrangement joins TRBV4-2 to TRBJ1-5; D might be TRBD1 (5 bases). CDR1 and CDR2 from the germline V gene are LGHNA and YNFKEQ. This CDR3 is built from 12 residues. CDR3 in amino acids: CASRRGNQSQQF. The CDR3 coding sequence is TGTGCCAGCCGACGGGGCAATCAGTCCCAGCAGTTT.

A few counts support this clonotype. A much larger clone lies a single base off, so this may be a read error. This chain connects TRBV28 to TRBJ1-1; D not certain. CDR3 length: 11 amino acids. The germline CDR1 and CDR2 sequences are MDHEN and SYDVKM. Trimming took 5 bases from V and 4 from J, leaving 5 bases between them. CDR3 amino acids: CASSRITEAFF. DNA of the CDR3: TGTGCCAGCAGTCGGATCACTGAAGCTTTCTTT. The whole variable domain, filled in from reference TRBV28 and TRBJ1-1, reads DVKVTQSSRYLVKRTGEKVFLECVQDMDHENMFWYRQDPGLGLRLIYFSYDVKMKEKGDIPEGYSVSREKKERFSLILESASTNQTSMYLCASSRITEAFFGQGTRLTVV.

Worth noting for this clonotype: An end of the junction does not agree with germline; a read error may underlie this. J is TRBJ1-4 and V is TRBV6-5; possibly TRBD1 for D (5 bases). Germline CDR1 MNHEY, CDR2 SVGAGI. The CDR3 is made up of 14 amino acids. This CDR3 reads CANRSLAPNEKLFF. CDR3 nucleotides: TGTGCCAACAGGTCACTTGCACCTAATGAAAAACTGTTTTTC.

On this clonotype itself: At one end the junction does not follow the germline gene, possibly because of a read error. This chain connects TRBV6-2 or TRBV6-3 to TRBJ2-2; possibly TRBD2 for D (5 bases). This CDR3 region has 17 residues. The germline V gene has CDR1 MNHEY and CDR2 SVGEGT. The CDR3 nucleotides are TGTGCCGGCAGTTACACCCAACAGAGGGCCAACATGTGGGAGCTGTTTTTT. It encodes CAGSYTQQRANMWELFF.

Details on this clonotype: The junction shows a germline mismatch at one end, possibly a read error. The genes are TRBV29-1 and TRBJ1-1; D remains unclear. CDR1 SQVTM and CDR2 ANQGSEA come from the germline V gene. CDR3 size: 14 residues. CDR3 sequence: CSVEGRAGNTEAIF. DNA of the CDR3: TGCAGCGTTGAAGGGCGGGCGGGGAACACTGAAGCCATCTTT.

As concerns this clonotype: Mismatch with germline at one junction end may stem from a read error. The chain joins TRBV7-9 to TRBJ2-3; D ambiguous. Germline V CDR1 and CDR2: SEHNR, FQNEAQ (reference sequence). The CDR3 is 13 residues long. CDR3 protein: CASNLPLTDMQYF. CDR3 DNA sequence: TGTGCCAGCAACTTACCCCTCACAGATATGCAGTATTTT.

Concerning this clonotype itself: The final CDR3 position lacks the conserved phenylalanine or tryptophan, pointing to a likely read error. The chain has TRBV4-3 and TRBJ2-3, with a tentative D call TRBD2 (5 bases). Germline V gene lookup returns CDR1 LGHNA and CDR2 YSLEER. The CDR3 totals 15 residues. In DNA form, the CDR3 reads TGTGCCAGCAGCCAAGAAGGGAGAAGCACAGATACGCAGTATATT. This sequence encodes CASSQEGRSTDTQYI.

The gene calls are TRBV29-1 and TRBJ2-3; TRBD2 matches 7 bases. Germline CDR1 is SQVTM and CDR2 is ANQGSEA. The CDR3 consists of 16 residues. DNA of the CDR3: TGCAGTGCACCATCTCGAGCGGGGCCTAGCACAGATACGCAGTATTTT. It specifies CSAPSRAGPSTDTQYF.

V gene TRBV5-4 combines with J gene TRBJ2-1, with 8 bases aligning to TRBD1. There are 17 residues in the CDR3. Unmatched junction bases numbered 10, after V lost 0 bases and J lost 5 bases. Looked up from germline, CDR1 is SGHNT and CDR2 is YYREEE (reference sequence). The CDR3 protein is CASSLDCGQGIDNEQFF. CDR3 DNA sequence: TGTGCCAGCAGCTTGGACTGCGGACAGGGAATTGACAATGAGCAGTTCTTC.

The CDR3, as DNA: TGTGCCAGCGGGGTCCAGGACCCCGATTACGAGCAGTACTTC. It specifies CASGVQDPDYEQYF. The chain carries TRBV6-5 and TRBJ2-7, with D unresolved. The V gene lost 8 bases and the J gene lost 4 bases, with 18 bases spanning the gap. The CDR3 has 14 residues. CDR1 is MNHEY and CDR2 is SVGAGI in the germline V gene.

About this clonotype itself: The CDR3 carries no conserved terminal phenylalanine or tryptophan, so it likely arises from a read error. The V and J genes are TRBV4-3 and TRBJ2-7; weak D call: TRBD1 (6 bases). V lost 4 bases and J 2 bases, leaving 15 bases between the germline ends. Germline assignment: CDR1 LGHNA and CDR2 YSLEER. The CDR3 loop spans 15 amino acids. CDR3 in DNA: TGCGCCAGCAGCCTTGCAGGGGAATTCCCCTACGAGCAGTACCTC. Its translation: CASSLAGEFPYEQYL.

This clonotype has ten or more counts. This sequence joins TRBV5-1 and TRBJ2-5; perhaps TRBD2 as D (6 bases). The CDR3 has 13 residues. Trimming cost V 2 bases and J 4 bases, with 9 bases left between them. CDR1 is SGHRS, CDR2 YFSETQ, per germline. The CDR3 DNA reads TGCGCCAGCAGCTTCGGGGGACCAGAGACCCAGTACTTC. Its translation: CASSFGGPETQYF.

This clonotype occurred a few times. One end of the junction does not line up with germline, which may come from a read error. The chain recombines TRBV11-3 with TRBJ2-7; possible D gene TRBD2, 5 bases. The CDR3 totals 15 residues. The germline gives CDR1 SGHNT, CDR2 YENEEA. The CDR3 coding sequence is TGTGCCAGCAGCTTAGGACCGGCTAGCTCCTACGAACAGTACTTC. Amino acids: CASSLGPASSYEQYF.

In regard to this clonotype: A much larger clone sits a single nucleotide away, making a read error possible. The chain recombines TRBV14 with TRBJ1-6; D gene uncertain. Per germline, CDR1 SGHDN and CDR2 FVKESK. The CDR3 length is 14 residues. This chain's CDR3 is CVSSLLTGNSPLHF. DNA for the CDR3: TGTGTCAGCAGCTTGCTTACGGGTAATTCACCCCTCCACTTT.

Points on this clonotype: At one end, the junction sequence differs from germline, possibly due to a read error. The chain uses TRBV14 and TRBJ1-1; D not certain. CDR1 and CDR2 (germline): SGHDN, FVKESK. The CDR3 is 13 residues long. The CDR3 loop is CASSWDRNTEVFF. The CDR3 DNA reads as TGTGCCAGCAGCTGGGATAGGAACACTGAAGTTTTCTTT.

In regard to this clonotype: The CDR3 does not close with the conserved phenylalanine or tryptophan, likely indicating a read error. DNA for the CDR3: TGTGCCAGGAGCCCTCGGAGGGTCGGGGAGCTGTTTTGT. Translation: CARSPRRVGELFC. The gene calls are TRBV11-2 and TRBJ2-2; D perhaps matches TRBD2 (6 bases). The CDR3 totals 13 residues. Germline assignment: CDR1 SGHAT and CDR2 FQNNGV. V shed 9 bases and J shed 7 bases, with 15 bases lying between them.

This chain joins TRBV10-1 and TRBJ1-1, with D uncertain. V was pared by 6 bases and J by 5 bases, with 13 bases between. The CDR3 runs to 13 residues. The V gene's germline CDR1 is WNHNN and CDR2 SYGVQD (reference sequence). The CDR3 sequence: CASRGGGGTEAFF. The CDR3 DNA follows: TGCGCCAGCAGGGGCGGAGGTGGGACTGAAGCTTTCTTT.

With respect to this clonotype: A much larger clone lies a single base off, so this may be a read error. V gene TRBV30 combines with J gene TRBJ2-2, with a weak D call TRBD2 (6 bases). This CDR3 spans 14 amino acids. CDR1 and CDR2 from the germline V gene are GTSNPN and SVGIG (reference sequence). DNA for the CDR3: TGTGCCAGGAGTTCCGGGGACTACACCGGGGAGCTGTTTTTT. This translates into CARSSGDYTGELFF.

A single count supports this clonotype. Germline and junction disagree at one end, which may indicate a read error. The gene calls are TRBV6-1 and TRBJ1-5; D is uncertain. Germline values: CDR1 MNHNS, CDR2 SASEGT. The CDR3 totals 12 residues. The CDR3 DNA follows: TGTGCCACTAAAACGGGCAACCAGCCCCAGCATTTT. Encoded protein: CATKTGNQPQHF.

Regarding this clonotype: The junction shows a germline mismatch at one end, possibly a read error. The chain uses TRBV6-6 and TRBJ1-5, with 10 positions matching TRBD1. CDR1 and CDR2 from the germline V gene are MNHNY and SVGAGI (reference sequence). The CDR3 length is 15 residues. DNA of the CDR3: TGTGCCAGTAGTGGTCCGGGACAGGGGAGTCAGTCCCAGCATTTT. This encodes CASSGPGQGSQSQHF.